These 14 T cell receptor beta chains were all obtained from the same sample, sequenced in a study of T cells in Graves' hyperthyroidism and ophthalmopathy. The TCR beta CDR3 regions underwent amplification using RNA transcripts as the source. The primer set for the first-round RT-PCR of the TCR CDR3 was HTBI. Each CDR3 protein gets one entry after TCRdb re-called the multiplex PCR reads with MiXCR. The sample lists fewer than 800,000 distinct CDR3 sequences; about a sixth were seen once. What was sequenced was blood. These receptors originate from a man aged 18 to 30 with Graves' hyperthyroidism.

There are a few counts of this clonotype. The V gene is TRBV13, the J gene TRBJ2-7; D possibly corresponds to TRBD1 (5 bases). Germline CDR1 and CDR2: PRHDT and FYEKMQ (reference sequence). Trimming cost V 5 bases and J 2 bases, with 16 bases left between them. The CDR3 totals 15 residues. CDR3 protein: CASSALGQGAYEQYF. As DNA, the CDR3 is TGTGCCAGCAGCGCTCTCGGGCAGGGCGCCTACGAGCAGTACTTC.

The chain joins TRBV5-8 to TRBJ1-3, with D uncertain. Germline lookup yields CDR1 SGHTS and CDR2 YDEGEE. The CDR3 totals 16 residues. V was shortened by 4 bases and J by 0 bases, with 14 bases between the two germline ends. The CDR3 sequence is CASSPGLPSSGNTIYF. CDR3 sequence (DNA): TGTGCCAGCAGCCCCGGACTGCCGAGCTCTGGAAACACCATATATTTT.

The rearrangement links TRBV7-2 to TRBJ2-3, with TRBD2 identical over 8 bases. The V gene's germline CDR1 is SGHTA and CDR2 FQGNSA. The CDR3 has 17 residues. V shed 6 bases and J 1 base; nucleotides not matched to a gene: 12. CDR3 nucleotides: TGTGCCAGCAGACGCTCGCAAACTAGCGGCCGCACAGATACGCAGTATTTT. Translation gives CASRRSQTSGRTDTQYF.

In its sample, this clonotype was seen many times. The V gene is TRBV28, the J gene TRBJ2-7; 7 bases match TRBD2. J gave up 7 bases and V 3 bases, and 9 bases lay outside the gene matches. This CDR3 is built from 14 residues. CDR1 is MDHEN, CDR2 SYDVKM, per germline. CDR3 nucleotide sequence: TGTGCCAGCAGTTTGGGGAGGGCCCCGGGGGAGCAGTACTTC. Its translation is CASSLGRAPGEQYF.

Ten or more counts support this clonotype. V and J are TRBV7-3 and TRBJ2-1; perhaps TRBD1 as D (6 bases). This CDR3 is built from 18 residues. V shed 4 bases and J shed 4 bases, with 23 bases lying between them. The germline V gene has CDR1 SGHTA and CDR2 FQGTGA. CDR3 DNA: TGTGCCAGCAGCTCGACCTCAGGGGCCAGGGAAGATTACAATGAGCAGTTCTTC. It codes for CASSSTSGAREDYNEQFF.

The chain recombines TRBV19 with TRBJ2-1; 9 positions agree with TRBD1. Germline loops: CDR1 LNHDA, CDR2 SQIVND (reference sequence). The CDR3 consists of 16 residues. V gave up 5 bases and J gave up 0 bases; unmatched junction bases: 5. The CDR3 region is CASSPGTGSSYNEQFF. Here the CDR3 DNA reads TGTGCCAGTAGTCCCGGGACAGGGAGCTCCTACAATGAGCAGTTCTTC.

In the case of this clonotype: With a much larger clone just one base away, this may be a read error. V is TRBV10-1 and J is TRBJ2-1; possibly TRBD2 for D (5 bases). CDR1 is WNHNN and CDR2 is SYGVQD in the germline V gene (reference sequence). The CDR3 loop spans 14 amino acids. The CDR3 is CASSVDGMGDERFF. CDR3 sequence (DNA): TGCGCCAGCAGTGTCGACGGGATGGGCGATGAGCGGTTCTTC.

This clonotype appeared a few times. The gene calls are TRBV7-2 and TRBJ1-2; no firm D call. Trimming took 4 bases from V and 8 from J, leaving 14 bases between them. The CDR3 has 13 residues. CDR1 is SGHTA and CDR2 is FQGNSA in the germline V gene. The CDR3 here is CASSSEGWMGYTF. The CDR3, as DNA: TGTGCCAGCAGCTCGGAGGGTTGGATGGGCTACACCTTC.

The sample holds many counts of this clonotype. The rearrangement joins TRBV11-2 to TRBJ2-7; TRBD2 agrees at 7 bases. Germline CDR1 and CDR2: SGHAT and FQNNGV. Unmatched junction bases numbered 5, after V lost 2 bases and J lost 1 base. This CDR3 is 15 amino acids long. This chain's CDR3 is CASSLRLAGSYEQYF. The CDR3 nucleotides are TGTGCCAGCAGCTTAAGACTAGCAGGTTCCTACGAGCAGTACTTC. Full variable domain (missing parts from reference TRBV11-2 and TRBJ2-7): EAGVAQSPRYKIIEKRQSVAFWCNPISGHATLYWYQQILGQGPKLLIQFQNNGVVDDSQLPKDRFSAERLKGVDSTLKIQPAKLEDSAVYLCASSLRLAGSYEQYFGPGTRLTVT.

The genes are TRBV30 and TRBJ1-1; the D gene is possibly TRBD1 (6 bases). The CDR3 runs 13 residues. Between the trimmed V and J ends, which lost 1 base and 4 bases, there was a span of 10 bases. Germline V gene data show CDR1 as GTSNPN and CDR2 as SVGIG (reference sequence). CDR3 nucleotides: TGTGCCTGGAGTGGAGGAGGGGGCACTGAAGCTTTCTTT. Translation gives CAWSGGGGTEAFF. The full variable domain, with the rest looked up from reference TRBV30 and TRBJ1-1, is SQTIHQWPATLVQPVGSPLSLECTVEGTSNPNLYWYRQAAGRGLQLLFYSVGIGQISSEVPQNLSASRPQDRQFILSSKKLLLSDSGFYLCAWSGGGGTEAFFGQGTRLTVV.

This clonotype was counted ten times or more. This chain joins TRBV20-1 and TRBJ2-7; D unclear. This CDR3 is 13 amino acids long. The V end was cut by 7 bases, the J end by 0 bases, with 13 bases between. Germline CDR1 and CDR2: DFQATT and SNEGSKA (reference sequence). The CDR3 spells CSEKWVSSYEQYF. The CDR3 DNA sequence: TGCAGTGAGAAGTGGGTAAGCTCCTACGAGCAGTACTTC.

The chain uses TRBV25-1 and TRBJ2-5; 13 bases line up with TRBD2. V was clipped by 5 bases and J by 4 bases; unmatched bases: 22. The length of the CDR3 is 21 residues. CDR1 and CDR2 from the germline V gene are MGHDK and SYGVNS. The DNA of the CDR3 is TGTGCCAGCAGTCAAACCACGGGGACTAGCGGGATCCCATTTCCATCAGAGACCCAGTACTTC. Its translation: CASSQTTGTSGIPFPSETQYF.

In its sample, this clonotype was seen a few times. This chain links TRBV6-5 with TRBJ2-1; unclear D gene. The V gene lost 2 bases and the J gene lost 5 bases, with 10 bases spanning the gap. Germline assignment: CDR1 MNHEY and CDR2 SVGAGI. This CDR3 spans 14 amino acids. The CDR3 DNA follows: TGTGCCAGCAGTTACGGAGCCTCAAACAATGAGCAGTTCTTC. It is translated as CASSYGASNNEQFF.

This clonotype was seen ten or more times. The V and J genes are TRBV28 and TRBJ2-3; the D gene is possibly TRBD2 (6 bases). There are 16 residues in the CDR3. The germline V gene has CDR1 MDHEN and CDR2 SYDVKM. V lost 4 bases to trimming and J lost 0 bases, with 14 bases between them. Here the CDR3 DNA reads TGTGCCAGCAGTTCCCTGGGAGGCGGTAGCACAGATACGCAGTATTTT. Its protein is CASSSLGGGSTDTQYF.